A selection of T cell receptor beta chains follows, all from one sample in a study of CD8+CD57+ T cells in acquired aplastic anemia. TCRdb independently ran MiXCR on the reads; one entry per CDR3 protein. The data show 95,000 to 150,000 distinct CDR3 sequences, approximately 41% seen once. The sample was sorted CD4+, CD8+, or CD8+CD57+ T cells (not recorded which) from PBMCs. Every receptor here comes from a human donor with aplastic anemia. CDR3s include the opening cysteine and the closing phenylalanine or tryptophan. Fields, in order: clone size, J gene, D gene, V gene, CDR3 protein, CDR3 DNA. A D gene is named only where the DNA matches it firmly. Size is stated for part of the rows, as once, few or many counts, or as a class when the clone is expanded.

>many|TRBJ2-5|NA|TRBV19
CASSIERETQYF
TGTGCCAGTAGTATAGAACGAGAGACCCAGTACTTC
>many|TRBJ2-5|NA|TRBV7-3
CASSLTGWGSPRGETQYF
TGTGCCAGCAGCCTAACGGGGTGGGGCAGCCCGAGGGGGGAGACCCAGTACTTC
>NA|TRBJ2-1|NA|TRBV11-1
CASGTRGTVRSYNEQFF
TGTGCCAGCGGCACGCGGGGGACAGTTCGCTCCTACAATGAGCAGTTCTTC
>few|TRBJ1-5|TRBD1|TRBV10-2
CASSEGQGPRQPQHF
TGCGCCAGCAGTGAGGGACAGGGCCCGAGACAGCCCCAGCATTTT
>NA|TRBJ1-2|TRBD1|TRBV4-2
CASSQAGTGEGGYTF
TGTGCCAGCAGCCAAGCTGGGACAGGGGAGGGTGGCTACACCTTC
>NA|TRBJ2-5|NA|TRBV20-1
CSARGSGRHGELQETQYF
TGCAGTGCTAGGGGATCCGGCCGGCACGGGGAACTCCAAGAGACCCAGTACTTC
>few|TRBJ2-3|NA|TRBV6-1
CASILAGPVADTQYF
TGTGCCAGCATTCTGGCGGGCCCGGTCGCAGATACGCAGTATTTT
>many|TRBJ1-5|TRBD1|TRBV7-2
CASSLTGALGQPQHF
TGTGCCAGCAGTTTAACAGGGGCCCTAGGGCAGCCCCAGCATTTT
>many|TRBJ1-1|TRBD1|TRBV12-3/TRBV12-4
CASLRGPGNTEAFF
TGTGCCAGCCTCAGGGGGCCGGGGAACACTGAAGCTTTCTTT
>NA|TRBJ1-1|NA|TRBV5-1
CASSFGGQWNTEAFF
TGCGCCAGCAGCTTTGGTGGACAGTGGAACACTGAAGCTTTCTTT
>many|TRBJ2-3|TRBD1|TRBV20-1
CSALTGGSGTDTQYF
TGCAGTGCTCTTACAGGGGGGTCCGGCACAGATACGCAGTATTTT
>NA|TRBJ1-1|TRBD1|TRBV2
CASSTQGALNTEAFF
TGTGCCAGCAGCACGCAGGGGGCGTTGAACACTGAAGCTTTCTTT
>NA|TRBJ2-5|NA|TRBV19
CASSKQAMDTETQYF
TGTGCCAGTAGTAAGCAGGCCATGGATACAGAGACCCAGTACTTC
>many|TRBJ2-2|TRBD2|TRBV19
CASNERGGRGTGELFF
TGTGCCAGTAATGAACGGGGGGGTAGAGGCACCGGGGAGCTGTTTTTT
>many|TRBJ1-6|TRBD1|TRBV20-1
CSARDRDVYSPLHF
TGCAGTGCCCGAGACAGGGACGTTTATTCACCCCTCCACTTT
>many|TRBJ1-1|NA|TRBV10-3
CAIREGWANTEAFF
TGTGCCATCAGGGAGGGGTGGGCGAACACTGAAGCTTTCTTT
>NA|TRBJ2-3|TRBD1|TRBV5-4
CASSWDRVTDTQYF
TGTGCCAGCAGCTGGGACAGGGTTACAGATACGCAGTATTTT
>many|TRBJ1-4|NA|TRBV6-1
CASTNRRRDEKLFF
TGTGCCAGCACCAACCGCCGCAGAGATGAAAAACTGTTTTTT
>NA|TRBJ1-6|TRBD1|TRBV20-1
CSAPRDRIDSPLHF
TGCAGTGCTCCCCGGGACAGAATCGATTCACCCCTCCACTTT
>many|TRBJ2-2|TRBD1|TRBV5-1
CASSPNTGTGAGELFF
TGCGCCAGCAGCCCCAATACAGGGACAGGGGCCGGGGAGCTGTTTTTT
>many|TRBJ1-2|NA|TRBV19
CASSAGLSQGSYGYTF
TGTGCCAGTAGTGCGGGCCTTTCACAGGGCTCCTATGGCTACACCTTC
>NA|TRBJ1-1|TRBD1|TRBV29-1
CSVIQGDGTEAFF
TGCAGCGTTATACAGGGGGATGGTACTGAAGCTTTCTTT
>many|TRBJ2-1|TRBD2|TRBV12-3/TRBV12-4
CASSSWGGGGNEQFF
TGTGCCAGCAGTTCCTGGGGCGGGGGAGGCAATGAGCAGTTCTTC
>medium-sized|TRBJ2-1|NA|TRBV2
CASSGPWASNEQFF
TGTGCCAGCAGTGGGCCATGGGCCTCAAATGAGCAGTTCTTC
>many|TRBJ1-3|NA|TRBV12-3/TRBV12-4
CASSLNLSGNTIYF
TGTGCCAGCAGTTTAAACCTCTCTGGAAACACCATATATTTT
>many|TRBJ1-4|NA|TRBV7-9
CASTLSWGPRDEKLFF
TGTGCCAGCACCCTTTCGTGGGGACCCAGGGATGAAAAACTGTTTTTT
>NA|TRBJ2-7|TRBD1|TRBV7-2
CASILGTDPAYEQYF
TGTGCCAGCATCTTGGGGACAGATCCCGCCTACGAGCAGTACTTC
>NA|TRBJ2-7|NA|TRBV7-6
CASSPGTEAYEQYF
TGTGCCAGCAGCCCCGGGACGGAAGCCTACGAGCAGTACTTC
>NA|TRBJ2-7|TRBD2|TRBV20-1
CSATLGEGRRQYF
TGCAGTGCCACCTTGGGGGAGGGGCGGAGGCAGTACTTC
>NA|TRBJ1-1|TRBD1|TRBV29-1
CSVRTAHRDREAEAFF
TGCAGCGTTCGGACAGCCCACCGGGACAGGGAGGCTGAAGCTTTCTTT
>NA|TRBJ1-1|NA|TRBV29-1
CSVGRILLNTEAFF
TGCAGCGTTGGAAGGATTCTCTTGAACACTGAAGCTTTCTTT
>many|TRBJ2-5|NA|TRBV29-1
CSGGGETQYF
TGCAGCGGGGGAGGAGAGACCCAGTACTTC
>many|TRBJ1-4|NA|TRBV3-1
CASSQGGNEKLFF
TGTGCCAGCAGCCAGGGAGGTAATGAAAAACTGTTTTTT
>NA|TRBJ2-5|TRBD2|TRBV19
CASREAGGLQQETQYF
TGTGCCAGTAGGGAGGCGGGGGGCCTTCAGCAAGAGACCCAGTACTTC
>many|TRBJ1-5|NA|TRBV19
CASSFRVYSNQPQHF
TGTGCCAGTAGCTTCAGGGTATATAGCAATCAGCCCCAGCATTTT
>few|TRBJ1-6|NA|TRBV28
CASSLWGYSYNSPLHF
TGTGCCAGCAGTTTATGGGGTTACTCCTATAATTCACCCCTCCACTTT
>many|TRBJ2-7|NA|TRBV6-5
CASSYSRDGYEQYF
TGTGCCAGCAGTTACTCGAGAGACGGCTACGAGCAGTACTTC
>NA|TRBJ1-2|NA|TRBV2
CASRGSRRGYTF
TGTGCCAGCAGAGGGTCTCGACGAGGCTACACCTTC
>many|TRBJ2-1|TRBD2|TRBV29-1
CSVGELAGGPPVF
TGCAGCGTTGGGGAGTTAGCGGGGGGTCCCCCGGTCTTC
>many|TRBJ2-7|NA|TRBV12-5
CASAQSGLYEQYF
TGTGCTAGTGCCCAGTCGGGCCTCTACGAGCAGTACTTC